The present TCR beta chain was sequenced within a study of tissue T cells after allogeneic stem cell transplantation. Notes on the study in general: Anatomically similar tissues had similar TCR repertoires within each patient.

Turning to this clone: Its antigen remains unidentified. Gene names and germline match the mouse. The CDR3 goes on 1 residue after the read ends, and that part is filled in from the germline J gene.

The time point denotes: mouse harvest day 14 after allogeneic transplant. Tail vein injection delivered 10^7 T-cell-depleted bone marrow cells and 10^6 splenic CD5+ T cells. This mouse GVHD model was MHC-mismatched B6 to BALB/c, profiled day 7 or 14. Sequencing of TCRbeta CDR3 at survey depth gave sequences and template counts. Method: immunoSEQ multiplex PCR; TCRdb's copy keeps in-frame clones and lacks some. This repertoire shows approximately 1,900 clones, about 48% found once; its top ten account for more than 25%. V was pared by 2 bases and J by 2 bases, with 2 bases of the junction left unmatched. The V gene's germline CDR1 is NNHDY and CDR2 SYVADS. The CDR3 runs to 16 residues.

This clonotype was obtained from a female BALB/c mouse given C57BL/6 T cells with graft-versus-host disease after an allogeneic hematopoietic cell transplant. Sequenced input: gut tissue. V gene TRBV13-3 combines with J gene TRBJ2-1; the match to TRBD2 covers 12 bases. The CDR3 spells CASSDRTGGDYAEQFF. Incomplete CDR3 DNA: TGTGCCAGCAGTGACAGGACTGGGGGGGACTATGCTGAGCAGTTC.